This TCR beta chain emerged from a study of blood T cell repertoires in COVID-19. Only in-frame clones appear in the TCRdb table, and some are missing; sequencing was by immunoSEQ multiplex PCR. The sample holds fewer than 400,000 clones, 85% seen once. Material: peripheral blood. This TCR derives from a woman under 30 with acute or convalescent COVID-19.

The CDR3 nucleotides are TGTGCCAGCAGCTTGGACCCCTCGGAGCGGGCTTTCTTT. This gives the protein CASSLDPSERAFF. The chain joins TRBV7-3 to TRBJ1-1; D gene uncertain. Germline V gene sequence: CDR1 SGHTA, CDR2 FQGTGA. CDR3 length: 13 amino acids. Deletions cut 3 bases from V and 11 bases from J, with 16 bases between.